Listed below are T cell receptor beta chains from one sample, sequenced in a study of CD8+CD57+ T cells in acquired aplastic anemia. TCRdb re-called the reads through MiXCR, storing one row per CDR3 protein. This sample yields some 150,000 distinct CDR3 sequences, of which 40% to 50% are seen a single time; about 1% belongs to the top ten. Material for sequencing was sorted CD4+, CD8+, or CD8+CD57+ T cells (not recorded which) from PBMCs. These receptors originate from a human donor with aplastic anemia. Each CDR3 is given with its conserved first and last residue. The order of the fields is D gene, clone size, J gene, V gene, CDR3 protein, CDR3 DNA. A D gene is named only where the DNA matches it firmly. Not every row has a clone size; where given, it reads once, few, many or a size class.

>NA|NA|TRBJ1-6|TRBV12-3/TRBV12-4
CASSRRNSPLHF
TGTGCCAGCAGCCGGCGTAATTCACCCCTCCACTTT
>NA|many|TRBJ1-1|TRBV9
CASSVGLERGEGEAFF
TGTGCCAGCAGCGTAGGTCTCGAGAGGGGCGAGGGTGAAGCTTTCTTT
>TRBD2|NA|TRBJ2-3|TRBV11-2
CASSRLAGGISTDTQYF
TGTGCCAGCAGCCGACTAGCGGGAGGGATAAGCACAGATACGCAGTATTTT
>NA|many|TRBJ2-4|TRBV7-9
CASSFTGSEAKNIQYF
TGTGCCAGCAGCTTCACCGGATCCGAGGCCAAAAACATTCAGTACTTC
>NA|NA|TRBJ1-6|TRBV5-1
CASSSDGRNSPLHF
TGCGCCAGCAGCTCGGACGGACGGAATTCACCCCTCCACTTT
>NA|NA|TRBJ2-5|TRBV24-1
CATRKYPEGSNGETQYF
TGTGCCACCAGAAAGTACCCGGAGGGGTCCAACGGAGAGACCCAGTACTTC
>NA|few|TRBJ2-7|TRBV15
CATSAGRSGEQYF
TGTGCCACCAGCGCAGGCAGGAGCGGCGAGCAGTACTTC
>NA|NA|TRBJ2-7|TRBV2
CASSGLVKGTEQYF
TGTGCCAGCAGTGGTCTCGTCAAAGGGACCGAGCAGTACTTC
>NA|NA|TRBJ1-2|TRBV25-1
CASSGQTYEQYGYTF
TGTGCCAGCAGTGGACAAACCTACGAGCAGTATGGCTACACCTTT
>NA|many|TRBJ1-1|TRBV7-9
CASSLASTANTEAFF
TGTGCCAGCAGCTTAGCTTCCACAGCGAACACTGAAGCTTTCTTT
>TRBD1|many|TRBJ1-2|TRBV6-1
CASTPGGNYGYTF
TGTGCCAGCACCCCAGGGGGAAACTATGGCTACACCTTC
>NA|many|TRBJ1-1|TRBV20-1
CSAPGETEAFF
TGCAGTGCTCCAGGGGAAACTGAAGCTTTCTTT
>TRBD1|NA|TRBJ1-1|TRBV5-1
CASRYGQGGVNTEAFF
TGCGCCAGCAGATACGGACAGGGAGGAGTGAACACTGAAGCTTTCTTT
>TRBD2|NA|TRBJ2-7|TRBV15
CATSRDREGSEEQYF
TGTGCCACCAGCAGAGATCGGGAGGGTTCTGAAGAGCAGTACTTC